This TCR beta chain was observed in a study of cytomegalovirus exposure and HLA in healthy donors. Turning to the study itself: Early released data had about 85 million unique TCRs, all coming from HLA-typed donors.

Remarks on this clone: Its cognate antigen is unknown.

Both 60 Vbeta primers and 13 Jbeta primers went into the PCR. In the authors' workflow: Later work found 74 million or so unique TCR beta chains, with about 10 million shared. The method was immunoSEQ multiplex PCR; TCRdb's version includes in-frame clones alone and lacks a portion of them. That table furnishes V, J and clone size, whereas the DNA furnished D and trimming. The data show about 110,000 clones, over 70% seen once. Study results and limitations: A later analysis by the authors found several of the most significant clusters apparently linked to common viral pathogens.

Material for sequencing was PBMCs. The TCR sequence derives from a male donor in good health and CMV-seronegative.

The CDR3 reads CAWSRLRHGGLAGSYNEQFF. The CDR3 bases are TGTGCCTGGAGTCGCCTCAGGCATGGGGGGCTAGCGGGCTCCTACAATGAGCAGTTCTTC. This rearrangement joins TRBV30 to TRBJ2-1; 8 bases map to TRBD2. The CDR3 sequence is 20 residues long. V dropped 2 bases and J dropped 0; count of bases not matched to a gene: 18. Per germline, CDR1 GTSNPN and CDR2 SVGIG (reference sequence).